Listed below are T cell receptor beta chains from one sample, sequenced in a study of T cell responses to AZD1222 COVID-19 vaccine. Profiling relied on immunoSEQ multiplex PCR, and the TCRdb table lists in-frame clones only, not all of them. The sample lists 150,000 to 200,000 clones, 90% to 95% seen once, with about 9% in the top ten. Sample: peripheral blood, taken on day 0 of AZD1222 vaccination. The receptors stem from an adult in good health. CDR3s include the opening cysteine and the closing phenylalanine or tryptophan. D genes are given only for firm matches. Clone sizes are given selectively: once, few, many, or a class where the clone is expanded.

J gene: TRBJ2-7; CDR3 length: 15; D gene: -; clone size: -; V gene: TRBV19; CDR3 protein: CASGGTGTAAYEQYF; CDR3 DNA: TGTGCCAGTGGAGGGACCGGGACTGCCGCCTACGAGCAGTACTTC
J gene: TRBJ1-4; CDR3 length: 18; D gene: TRBD1; clone size: -; V gene: TRBV6-1; CDR3 protein: CASSEHHWTGGWGEKLFF; CDR3 DNA: TGTGCCAGCAGTGAACACCATTGGACAGGGGGCTGGGGTGAAAAACTGTTTTTT
J gene: TRBJ2-1; CDR3 length: 15; D gene: TRBD2; clone size: -; V gene: TRBV5-4; CDR3 protein: CASRKVSGGYNEQFF; CDR3 DNA: TGTGCCAGCAGGAAAGTAAGCGGGGGATACAATGAGCAGTTCTTC
J gene: TRBJ2-7; CDR3 length: 11; D gene: -; clone size: few; V gene: TRBV7-6; CDR3 protein: CASSFADEQYF; CDR3 DNA: TGTGCCAGCAGCTTTGCAGACGAGCAGTACTTC
J gene: TRBJ1-4; CDR3 length: 15; D gene: -; clone size: -; V gene: TRBV6-5; CDR3 protein: CASSFRDLPSQKLFF; CDR3 DNA: TGTGCCAGCAGTTTCCGGGACCTGCCTTCCCAAAAACTGTTTTTT
J gene: TRBJ2-1; CDR3 length: 15; D gene: -; clone size: -; V gene: TRBV7-6; CDR3 protein: CASSLGRSPYNEQFF; CDR3 DNA: TGTGCCAGCAGCTTAGGACGTTCCCCCTACAATGAGCAGTTCTTC
J gene: TRBJ1-1; CDR3 length: 15; D gene: -; clone size: -; V gene: TRBV15; CDR3 protein: CATSRSGTGNTEAFF; CDR3 DNA: TGTGCCACCAGCAGGTCCGGGACGGGGAACACTGAAGCTTTCTTT
J gene: TRBJ2-7; CDR3 length: 14; D gene: TRBD1; clone size: -; V gene: TRBV29-1; CDR3 protein: CSVAFGTGSYEQYF; CDR3 DNA: TGCAGCGTTGCGTTCGGGACAGGGTCCTACGAGCAGTACTTC
J gene: TRBJ1-1; CDR3 length: 13; D gene: -; clone size: -; V gene: TRBV6-6; CDR3 protein: CASSPRQRLEAFF; CDR3 DNA: TGTGCCAGCAGCCCCCGACAGAGACTTGAAGCTTTCTTT
J gene: TRBJ2-7; CDR3 length: 13; D gene: -; clone size: -; V gene: TRBV28; CDR3 protein: CASSLQQSWQQYF; CDR3 DNA: TGTGCCAGCAGTTTACAGCAGAGCTGGCAGCAGTACTTC
J gene: TRBJ2-5; CDR3 length: 17; D gene: TRBD2; clone size: -; V gene: TRBV6-1; CDR3 protein: CASSEARLAGNQETQYF; CDR3 DNA: TGTGCCAGCAGTGAAGCGAGACTAGCGGGTAACCAAGAGACCCAGTACTTC
J gene: TRBJ1-1; CDR3 length: 14; D gene: -; clone size: few; V gene: TRBV28; CDR3 protein: CASSPIWENTEAFF; CDR3 DNA: TGTGCCAGCAGTCCCATTTGGGAGAACACTGAAGCTTTCTTT
J gene: TRBJ2-7; CDR3 length: 14; D gene: TRBD1; clone size: -; V gene: TRBV6-5; CDR3 protein: CASSHDRASYEQYF; CDR3 DNA: TGTGCCAGCAGCCATGACAGGGCCTCCTACGAGCAGTACTTC
J gene: TRBJ2-7; CDR3 length: 15; D gene: -; clone size: -; V gene: TRBV9; CDR3 protein: CASSVGVGPSYEQYF; CDR3 DNA: TGTGCCAGCAGCGTAGGCGTAGGACCTTCCTACGAGCAGTACTTC
J gene: TRBJ2-3; CDR3 length: 16; D gene: TRBD2; clone size: -; V gene: TRBV13; CDR3 protein: CASSFRTRLSTDTQYF; CDR3 DNA: TGTGCCAGCAGCTTCCGGACTAGACTAAGCACAGATACGCAGTATTTT
J gene: TRBJ2-1; CDR3 length: 12; D gene: -; clone size: -; V gene: TRBV4-1; CDR3 protein: CASSQALDEQFF; CDR3 DNA: TGCGCCAGCAGCCAAGCACTCGATGAGCAGTTCTTC
J gene: TRBJ1-2; CDR3 length: 15; D gene: TRBD1; clone size: -; V gene: TRBV9; CDR3 protein: CASSPRDRGNYGYTF; CDR3 DNA: TGTGCCAGCAGCCCGCGGGACAGGGGTAACTATGGCTACACCTTC
J gene: TRBJ2-7; CDR3 length: 15; D gene: -; clone size: -; V gene: TRBV7-6; CDR3 protein: CASSLAGGLYYEQYF; CDR3 DNA: TGTGCCAGCAGCTTAGCCGGCGGGCTTTACTACGAGCAGTACTTC
J gene: TRBJ2-1; CDR3 length: 16; D gene: TRBD2; clone size: -; V gene: TRBV7-3; CDR3 protein: CASSLIAAGGLREQFF; CDR3 DNA: TGTGCCAGCAGCTTAATTGCAGCGGGAGGGCTTCGGGAGCAGTTCTTC
J gene: TRBJ2-1; CDR3 length: 16; D gene: TRBD2; clone size: -; V gene: TRBV6-5; CDR3 protein: CASSYVLAGGSLEQFF; CDR3 DNA: TGTGCCAGCAGTTACGTTCTAGCGGGAGGGTCCCTAGAGCAGTTCTTC
J gene: TRBJ2-1; CDR3 length: 16; D gene: TRBD2; clone size: -; V gene: TRBV7-3; CDR3 protein: CASSSPERGLAGEQFF; CDR3 DNA: TGTGCCAGCAGCTCCCCCGAAAGAGGACTAGCAGGCGAGCAGTTCTTC
J gene: TRBJ2-2; CDR3 length: 12; D gene: -; clone size: -; V gene: TRBV30; CDR3 protein: CAWNRDTGELFF; CDR3 DNA: TGTGCCTGGAATCGTGACACCGGGGAGCTGTTTTTT
J gene: TRBJ2-1; CDR3 length: 12; D gene: -; clone size: -; V gene: TRBV24-1; CDR3 protein: CATEGLDNEQFF; CDR3 DNA: TGTGCCACCGAGGGACTCGACAATGAGCAGTTCTTC
J gene: TRBJ1-2; CDR3 length: 13; D gene: -; clone size: -; V gene: TRBV5-1; CDR3 protein: CASSLNFVEGYTF; CDR3 DNA: TGCGCCAGCAGCTTGAACTTCGTGGAGGGCTACACCTTC
J gene: TRBJ1-2; CDR3 length: 16; D gene: -; clone size: -; V gene: TRBV3-1/TRBV3-2; CDR3 protein: CASSQEALPPVYGYTF; CDR3 DNA: TGTGCCAGCAGCCAAGAAGCCCTTCCCCCCGTCTATGGCTACACCTTC
J gene: TRBJ2-7; CDR3 length: 13; D gene: -; clone size: -; V gene: TRBV19; CDR3 protein: CASRASEHYEQYF; CDR3 DNA: TGTGCCAGCAGGGCTAGCGAACACTACGAGCAGTACTTC
J gene: TRBJ2-1; CDR3 length: 15; D gene: TRBD2; clone size: -; V gene: TRBV7-9; CDR3 protein: CASSLAGTSINEQFF; CDR3 DNA: TGTGCCAGCAGCTTAGCGGGGACTAGTATTAATGAGCAGTTCTTC
J gene: TRBJ1-1; CDR3 length: 14; D gene: -; clone size: -; V gene: TRBV3-1/TRBV3-2; CDR3 protein: CASSQGRGNTEAFF; CDR3 DNA: TGTGCCAGCAGCCAAGGTCGGGGGAACACTGAAGCTTTCTTT
J gene: TRBJ2-7; CDR3 length: 13; D gene: -; clone size: -; V gene: TRBV28; CDR3 protein: CASSPPPIYEQYF; CDR3 DNA: TGTGCCAGCAGTCCTCCACCTATCTACGAGCAGTACTTC